Listed below are T cell receptor beta chains from one sample, sequenced in a study of cytomegalovirus exposure and HLA in healthy donors. Assay used: immunoSEQ multiplex PCR; TCRdb lists only in-frame clones, some missing. Of under 250,000 clones listed, roughly 90% are singletons. Material for sequencing was PBMCs. The source of these receptors is a man between 18 and 35 years old in good health and CMV-seropositive. Each CDR3 is given with its conserved first and last residue. The D gene is left open where the match is weak. Some rows mark clone size as missing; the rest say once, few, many or name a class of expanded clone.

clone_size: .; j_call: TRBJ2-7; d_call: .; v_call: TRBV5-1; cdr3_nt: TGCGCCAGCAGCTTGCCGGCAATCTACGAGCAGTACTTC; cdr3_aa: CASSLPAIYEQYF
clone_size: few; j_call: TRBJ1-4; d_call: .; v_call: TRBV5-1; cdr3_nt: TGCGCCAGCAAAGAGACAGGAAGTGAAAAACTGTTTTTT; cdr3_aa: CASKETGSEKLFF
clone_size: .; j_call: TRBJ1-5; d_call: .; v_call: TRBV27; cdr3_nt: TGTGCCAGCAGTTTACGGGGGCCCAGCCAGCCCCAGCATTTT; cdr3_aa: CASSLRGPSQPQHF
clone_size: few; j_call: TRBJ2-7; d_call: .; v_call: TRBV7-9; cdr3_nt: TGTGCCAGCAGCCCCTCGACAGCCTCCTACGAGCAGTACTTC; cdr3_aa: CASSPSTASYEQYF
clone_size: .; j_call: TRBJ2-3; d_call: .; v_call: TRBV19; cdr3_nt: TGTGCCAGTAGTATAGGCAGGCTCGTTGATACGCAGTATTTT; cdr3_aa: CASSIGRLVDTQYF
clone_size: .; j_call: TRBJ2-1; d_call: .; v_call: TRBV9; cdr3_nt: TGTGCCAGCAGCGCCCTCTCCGGGAGCTACAATGAGCAGTTCTTC; cdr3_aa: CASSALSGSYNEQFF
clone_size: .; j_call: TRBJ1-5; d_call: .; v_call: TRBV5-1; cdr3_nt: TGCGCCAGCAGCGGTTGGGGAAGCAATCAGCCCCAGCATTTT; cdr3_aa: CASSGWGSNQPQHF
clone_size: .; j_call: TRBJ2-7; d_call: .; v_call: TRBV11-2; cdr3_nt: TGTGCCAGCAGCTTACCTGGGGGCAGCTCCTACGAGCAGTACTTC; cdr3_aa: CASSLPGGSSYEQYF
clone_size: .; j_call: TRBJ1-1; d_call: .; v_call: TRBV5-1; cdr3_nt: TGCGCCAGCAGCTTGGTGGCAGGACGGGACACTGAAGCTTTCTTT; cdr3_aa: CASSLVAGRDTEAFF
clone_size: .; j_call: TRBJ2-3; d_call: .; v_call: TRBV14; cdr3_nt: TGTGCCAGCAGCCAATTGGGCGGGAGCACAGATACGCAGTATTTT; cdr3_aa: CASSQLGGSTDTQYF
clone_size: .; j_call: TRBJ2-3; d_call: TRBD2; v_call: TRBV12-5; cdr3_nt: TGTGCTAGTGGGTCCGGGACTAGCGGCCCAGGGGATACGCAGTATTTT; cdr3_aa: CASGSGTSGPGDTQYF
clone_size: .; j_call: TRBJ1-2; d_call: .; v_call: TRBV28; cdr3_nt: TGTGCCAGCAGAACTGAGAACTATGGCTACACCTTC; cdr3_aa: CASRTENYGYTF
clone_size: .; j_call: TRBJ1-3; d_call: .; v_call: TRBV6-1; cdr3_nt: TGTGCCAGCAGTGAAAGGGGGGGGGACACCATATATTTT; cdr3_aa: CASSERGGDTIYF
clone_size: once; j_call: TRBJ2-1; d_call: TRBD2; v_call: TRBV7-9; cdr3_nt: TGTGCCAGCAGCTTAGGGACTAGCGGGTGGAATGAGCAGTTCTTC; cdr3_aa: CASSLGTSGWNEQFF